This TCR beta chain was recovered during a study of T cells in Graves' hyperthyroidism and ophthalmopathy. Study summary: Peripheral blood was obtained at initial diagnosis, preceding any treatment. Study results and caveats: Peripheral blood also featured most of the thyroid clonotypes expanded above 0.001. Ophthalmopathy onset followed model prediction by a median approximately seven months.

Per germline, CDR1 MDHEN and CDR2 SYDVKM. The CDR3 runs to 15 residues. V lost 6 bases and J lost 2; bases outside the gene matches: 8. The PBMCs studied were ones that came from 10 ml fresh peripheral blood. Amplification targeted TCR beta CDR3 regions from RNA transcripts. First-round RT-PCR of the TCR CDR3 relied on the HTBI primer set. Via MiXCR, TCRdb re-called the multiplex PCR reads, giving one row per CDR3 protein. Of a few hundred thousand distinct CDR3 sequences in the sample, about 15% were seen once. This clonotype has ten or more counts. The antigen remains undetermined. The chain joins TRBV28 to TRBJ2-3, with TRBD1 matching over 7 bases. Sample: blood. This receptor was taken from a woman aged 30 to 39 with Graves' ophthalmopathy. The chain's CDR3 is CASSRRDRYTDTQYF. The CDR3 nucleotides read TGTGCCAGCAGCCGTCGGGACAGATACACAGATACGCAGTATTTT.